The 6 T cell receptor beta chains below come from one sample, sequenced in a study of cytomegalovirus exposure and HLA in healthy donors. The PCR employed 60 Vbeta primers together with 13 Jbeta primers. Sequencing was performed with immunoSEQ multiplex PCR; in TCRdb, only in-frame clones are kept and a portion is missing. The table includes fewer than 350,000 clones, over 85% detected once. The source material was PBMCs. The origin of the receptors is a woman aged 18-35 years in good health and CMV-seronegative.

This rearrangement joins TRBV4-1 to TRBJ1-5; the match to TRBD1 covers 9 bases. Germline CDR1 is MGHRA and CDR2 is YSYEKL. V lost 6 bases and J lost 5; bases outside the gene matches: 8. The CDR3 runs to 15 residues. CDR3 in amino acids: CASRAGTGLHQPQHF. DNA for the CDR3: TGCGCCAGCAGGGCCGGGACAGGGCTTCATCAGCCCCAGCATTTT.

The rearrangement uses TRBV25-1 and TRBJ2-7; D perhaps matches TRBD2 (6 bases). The CDR3 totals 13 residues. Germline values: CDR1 MGHDK, CDR2 SYGVNS. The V end lost 1 base, the J end lost 7 bases, and 11 bases lay between the germline ends. DNA for the CDR3: TGTGCCAGCAGTGAATTGGCGGGGAGGGAGCAGTACTTC. It encodes CASSELAGREQYF.

The chain uses TRBV18 and TRBJ2-7, with a possible D match to TRBD1 (6 bases). Per germline, CDR1 KGHSH and CDR2 LQKENI. V gave up 4 bases and J gave up 0 bases, with 13 bases separating them. CDR3 length equals 15 residues. This chain's CDR3 is CASSLTQGSSYEQYF. The CDR3 DNA sequence: TGTGCCAGCTCACTCACCCAGGGGAGCTCCTACGAGCAGTACTTC.

The J gene is TRBJ2-2, the V gene TRBV5-1; 7 bases line up with TRBD2. CDR1 is SGHRS and CDR2 is YFSETQ in the germline V gene. V lost 2 bases and J lost 5; bases outside the gene matches: 6. CDR3 size: 15 residues. CDR3 region: CASSLRLASTGELFF. For the CDR3, the DNA is TGCGCCAGCAGCTTACGACTAGCCAGTACCGGGGAGCTGTTTTTT. Full variable domain (remainder filled in from reference TRBV5-1 and TRBJ2-2): KAGVTQTPRYLIKTRGQQVTLSCSPISGHRSVSWYQQTPGQGLQFLFEYFSETQRNKGNFPGRFSGRQFSNSRSEMNVSTLELGDSALYLCASSLRLASTGELFFGEGSRLTVL.

The rearrangement links TRBV6-1 to TRBJ1-1, with 7 bases fitting TRBD1. Germline loops: CDR1 MNHNS, CDR2 SASEGT. V lost 9 bases and J lost 3; bases outside the gene matches: 7. The CDR3 contains 13 residues. CDR3 DNA sequence: TGTGCCAGTGCCGGACAGGTCTACACTGAAGCTTTCTTT. Protein product: CASAGQVYTEAFF.

Of note for this clone: At one end the junction does not follow the germline gene, possibly because of a read error. V usage is TRBV7-9 and J usage is TRBJ1-2; 8 bases fit TRBD1. The CDR3 totals 14 residues. Germline-derived CDR1 and CDR2 are SEHNR and FQNEAQ (reference sequence). CDR3 DNA: TGTTCCAGCAGCCCATCGGGACAGGCGGGAGGCTACACCTTC. Protein: CSSSPSGQAGGYTF.